A single sample gave rise to the 21 T cell receptor beta chains below, sequenced in a study of blood T cell repertoires in COVID-19. Only in-frame clones appear in the TCRdb table, and some are missing; sequencing was by immunoSEQ multiplex PCR. The sample has fewer than 200,000 clones; roughly 81% are singletons. Sequenced material: peripheral blood. The receptors were sampled from a woman aged 35 to 49 with COVID-19, enrolled during active disease.

The rearrangement joins TRBV19 to TRBJ2-1, with 9 positions matching TRBD2. The length of the CDR3 is 22 residues. Losses at the gene ends were 3 bases for V and 0 bases for J; bases not matched to a gene: 21. Germline values: CDR1 LNHDA, CDR2 SQIVND (reference sequence). The CDR3 is CASSIPMIRREGDLSSYNEQFF. CDR3 bases: TGTGCCAGTAGTATCCCCATGATTCGGCGGGAGGGCGACTTAAGCTCCTACAATGAGCAGTTCTTC.

V gene TRBV2 combines with J gene TRBJ1-2, with no clear D. Trimming removed 7 bases from V and 3 bases from J, with 12 bases in between. This CDR3 has 13 amino acids. Germline assignment: CDR1 SNHLY and CDR2 FYNNEI. Here the CDR3 reads CASIAGSDYGYTF. CDR3 coding DNA: TGTGCCAGCATTGCGGGCTCGGACTATGGCTACACCTTC.

The gene calls are TRBV28 and TRBJ2-7, with D maybe TRBD2 (6 bases). The CDR3 has 12 residues. V shed 4 bases and J shed 5 bases, with 9 bases lying between them. The germline gives CDR1 MDHEN, CDR2 SYDVKM. Here the CDR3 reads CASSSGLNEQYF. CDR3 DNA sequence: TGTGCCAGCAGTTCGGGACTCAACGAGCAGTACTTC.

The J gene is TRBJ2-7, the V gene TRBV7-8; 8 nucleotides agree with TRBD2. The trim removed 5 bases at V and 7 bases at J, leaving 10 bases unmatched. CDR1 and CDR2 (germline): SGHVS, FQNEAQ. The CDR3 length is 14 residues. The CDR3 region is CASSEEAGVDEQYF. In nucleotides, the CDR3 is TGTGCCAGCAGCGAAGAAGCGGGAGTTGATGAGCAGTACTTC.

This chain links TRBV12-3 or TRBV12-4 with TRBJ1-1; tentative D call: TRBD1 (5 bases). Trimming stripped 6 bases from V and 11 bases from J, with 16 bases between. The CDR3 contains 12 residues. CDR3 amino acids: CASSLGWTLAFF. In nucleotides, the CDR3 is TGTGCCAGCAGCCTGGGGTGGACACTCGCTTTCTTT.

This clone was counted between two and nine times. This rearrangement joins TRBV5-5 to TRBJ1-3; D is possibly TRBD1 (6 bases). CDR1 SGHKS and CDR2 YYEKEE come from the germline V gene (reference sequence). V lost 4 bases to trimming and J lost 7 bases, with 12 bases between them. CDR3 size: 13 residues. The CDR3 bases are TGTGCCAGCAGCCTTACAGGGACCAACACCATATATTTT. It codes for CASSLTGTNTIYF.

V is TRBV6-1 and J is TRBJ1-5, with 7 bases that match TRBD1. The CDR3 is 14 amino acids. From germline, CDR1 is MNHNS and CDR2 SASEGT. V lost 3 bases, J lost 4 bases, and 3 bases stayed unmatched. The CDR3 region has the DNA TGTGCCAGCAGTGAGAGACAGGGTAATCAGCCCCAGCATTTT. Translation gives CASSERQGNQPQHF.

This clone occurred a few times. The V and J genes are TRBV27 and TRBJ2-7, with 7 bases matching TRBD1. V gave up 2 bases and J gave up 4 bases; unmatched junction bases: 2. This CDR3 comprises 13 residues. CDR1 MNHEY and CDR2 SMNVEV come from the germline V gene (reference sequence). The CDR3 is CASSLGTEYEQYF. As DNA, the CDR3 is TGTGCCAGCAGTTTAGGGACAGAGTACGAGCAGTACTTC.

Concerning this clone: Other DNA sequences in the same sample also yield this CDR3. V usage is TRBV11-2 and J usage is TRBJ2-2; D not certain. The V gene's germline CDR1 is SGHAT and CDR2 FQNNGV. V lost 3 bases to trimming and J lost 2 bases, with 4 bases between them. This CDR3 contains 13 residues. The chain's CDR3 is CASSFTNTGELFF. The CDR3 nucleotides read TGTGCCAGCAGCTTTACAAACACCGGGGAGCTGTTTTTT.

The rearrangement links TRBV5-6 to TRBJ2-5; D is ambiguous. The CDR3 totals 15 residues. Germline values: CDR1 SGHDT, CDR2 YYEEEE. V was shortened by 2 bases and J by 1 base, with 12 bases between the two germline ends. CDR3: CASSFRGGIQETQYF. CDR3 nucleotides: TGTGCCAGCAGCTTTAGAGGCGGAATCCAAGAGACCCAGTACTTC.

The chain combines TRBV30 with TRBJ2-1; TRBD2 agrees at 11 bases. V gave up 0 bases and J gave up 5 bases; unmatched junction bases: 9. In germline, CDR1 is GTSNPN, CDR2 SVGIG (reference sequence). The CDR3 is 17 amino acids. The CDR3 nucleotides are TGTGCCTGGAGTGTACATCTAGCGGGGGGACAAAACAATGAGCAGTTCTTC. Its translation is CAWSVHLAGGQNNEQFF.

CDR3 protein: CASSFFTGDYSPLHF. The DNA of the CDR3 is TGTGCCAGCAGTTTCTTCACAGGTGATTATTCACCCCTCCACTTT. The chain has TRBV2 and TRBJ1-6; D may be TRBD1 (5 bases). The CDR3 contains 15 residues. V was pared by 5 bases and J by 8 bases, with 16 bases between. Germline values: CDR1 SNHLY, CDR2 FYNNEI.

J is TRBJ2-5 and V is TRBV30; 8 nucleotides agree with TRBD1. This CDR3 region has 13 residues. Germline CDR1 reads GTSNPN; CDR2 reads SVGIG (reference sequence). V shed 2 bases, J shed 4 bases, and the junction held 3 bases outside the gene matches. The DNA of the CDR3 is TGTGCCTGGAGTACAGGGGGGCCAGAGACCCAGTACTTC. Amino acids: CAWSTGGPETQYF.

The V gene is TRBV7-2, the J gene TRBJ1-5; the match to TRBD1 covers 7 bases. J was trimmed by 3 bases and V by 4 bases; bases with no gene match: 3. Germline assignment: CDR1 SGHTA and CDR2 FQGNSA. The CDR3 totals 14 residues. CDR3 region: CASSSQGINQPQHF. The CDR3 DNA sequence: TGTGCCAGCAGCTCACAGGGGATCAATCAGCCCCAGCATTTT.

This sequence joins TRBV2 and TRBJ1-5, with 9 bases lining up with TRBD1. The CDR3 has 13 amino acids. J lost 4 bases, V lost 9 bases, and 4 bases had no gene match. Germline CDR1 reads SNHLY; CDR2 reads FYNNEI. The CDR3 DNA reads TGTGCCAGTCGCGGGACAGGGAATCAGCCCCAGCATTTT. The encoded protein is CASRGTGNQPQHF.

In this sample, this clone turned up once. The CDR3 loop is CAISGRTSGITVRTDTQYF. The CDR3 DNA follows: TGTGCCATCAGTGGTCGGACTAGCGGGATAACTGTCCGCACAGATACGCAGTATTTT. The chain combines TRBV10-3 with TRBJ2-3; TRBD2 aligns across 12 bases. There are 19 residues in the CDR3. Germline assignment: CDR1 ENHRY and CDR2 SYGVKD. V gave up 4 bases and J gave up 1 base; unmatched junction bases: 12.

This clone was seen repeatedly, ten times or more. This rearrangement joins TRBV27 to TRBJ1-2, with TRBD1 matching over 7 bases. The V gene's germline CDR1 is MNHEY and CDR2 SMNVEV (reference sequence). Germline trimming cut 6 bases from V and 5 bases from J; bases unmatched to any gene: 9. The CDR3 is 14 residues long. As DNA, the CDR3 is TGTGCCAGCAGGCCTTCGGACAGGAATTATGGCTACACCTTC. Protein sequence: CASRPSDRNYGYTF.

The J gene is TRBJ2-5, the V gene TRBV9, with D perhaps TRBD1 (6 bases). CDR1 and CDR2 (germline): SGDLS, YYNGEE. V was trimmed by 4 bases and J by 9 bases, leaving 16 bases between them. The CDR3 length is 13 residues. This CDR3 is CASSLTRGRPQYF. The CDR3 DNA reads as TGTGCCAGCAGCCTCACCAGGGGCCGGCCCCAGTACTTC.

V is TRBV11-2 and J is TRBJ2-2, with 7 nucleotides matching TRBD1. V shed 1 base, J shed 2 bases, and the junction held 7 bases outside the gene matches. Germline CDR1 reads SGHAT; CDR2 reads FQNNGV. The CDR3 has 17 residues. The CDR3 loop reads CASSLVLGQINTGELFF. DNA of the CDR3: TGTGCCAGCAGCTTAGTATTGGGACAGATAAACACCGGGGAGCTGTTTTTT.

The V call is TRBV19, the J call TRBJ2-2; 9 bases are shared with TRBD2. CDR3 size: 14 residues. Germline CDR1 and CDR2: LNHDA and SQIVND (reference sequence). V trimming: 4 bases; J trimming: 6 bases; junction bases outside the gene matches: 3. The CDR3 region has the DNA TGTGCCAGTAGTAAAAGCGGGAGGCCCGGGGAGCTGTTTTTT. Protein: CASSKSGRPGELFF.

The chain joins TRBV18 to TRBJ2-3, with 10 bases fitting TRBD2. Germline lookup yields CDR1 KGHSH and CDR2 LQKENI. V gave up 2 bases and J gave up 0 bases; unmatched junction bases: 11. The CDR3 totals 19 residues. CDR3 in DNA: TGTGCCAGCTCACCATTTTCTAGCGGGGGCGGTAGGAGCACAGATACGCAGTATTTT. Translation: CASSPFSSGGGRSTDTQYF.